A single sample gave rise to the 31 T cell receptor beta chains below, sequenced in a study of blood T cells in healthy people across ages. Together with a sample-barcoded 5' primer, a J-beta primer mix was included in a second PCR lasting about 7 to 12 cycles. Each CDR3 protein is one row after TCRdb ran MiXCR on the 5' RACE reads. In the table there are just over 1 million distinct CDR3 sequences, more than 35% of which are singletons. Sequencing was performed on blood. Receptors were obtained from a woman in her fifties or sixties in good health.

This chain uses TRBV10-3 with TRBJ2-1, with D possibly being TRBD2 (6 bases). Trimming shortened V by 3 bases and J by 6 bases, and 9 bases separated the two germline ends. From germline, CDR1 is ENHRY and CDR2 SYGVKD. This CDR3 region has 13 residues. CDR3 in amino acids: CAISERGTNEQFF. The DNA for the CDR3 is TGTGCCATCAGTGAACGGGGGACCAATGAGCAGTTCTTC.

Remarks on this clonotype: A read error is possible here, since a much larger clone lies one base away. The genes are TRBV6-6 and TRBJ1-2; D may be TRBD1 (6 bases). The CDR3 is made up of 15 amino acids. Looked up from germline, CDR1 is MNHNY and CDR2 is SVGAGI (reference sequence). Trimming took off 7 bases at V and 7 bases at J, with 22 bases between the two ends. CDR3 DNA: TGTGCCAGCACCCAACTTCACAGGGAAGACTGTGGCTACACCTTC. As protein: CASTQLHREDCGYTF.

In this sample, this clonotype turned up once. At one end, the junction sequence differs from germline, possibly due to a read error. The chain recombines TRBV29-1 with TRBJ2-3; D possibly corresponds to TRBD1 (8 bases). Germline CDR1 is SQVTM and CDR2 is ANQGSEA. This CDR3 is 14 amino acids long. The CDR3 is CSVENGRGTGTQYF. The CDR3 DNA reads TGCAGCGTTGAGAATGGGAGGGGGACAGGTACGCAGTATTTT.

There are a few counts of this clonotype. The chain uses TRBV27 and TRBJ1-2, with a possible D match to TRBD1 (5 bases). CDR3 length: 14 amino acids. Germline CDR1 MNHEY, CDR2 SMNVEV (reference sequence). The V and J ends lost 5 bases and 2 bases respectively, with 12 bases between them. The chain's CDR3 is CASSTLRDNYGYTF. CDR3 coding DNA: TGTGCCAGCAGTACCCTCCGGGACAACTATGGCTACACCTTC.

This chain uses TRBV4-2 with TRBJ2-5; D unclear. The DNA matches TRBJ2-7 better at its end, which makes the J call doubtful. The CDR3 is made up of 13 amino acids. Germline-derived CDR1 and CDR2 are LGHNA and YNFKEQ. The CDR3 nucleotides read TGTGCCAGCAGCCAAGTCGTATCAAGCGAGCAGTACTTC. It is translated as CASSQVVSSEQYF.

This clonotype turned up a few times. The V and J genes are TRBV5-1 and TRBJ2-1; no reliable D call. CDR3 length: 14 residues. The V gene's germline CDR1 is SGHRS and CDR2 YFSETQ. The V gene lost 1 base and the J gene lost 8 bases, with 13 bases spanning the gap. The CDR3 is CASSLTWNLDEQFF. In DNA form, the CDR3 reads TGCGCCAGCAGCTTGACCTGGAATCTCGATGAGCAGTTCTTC.

The chain employs TRBV5-6 and TRBJ2-4, with D perhaps given as TRBD1 or TRBD2 (5 bases each). The end of the DNA aligns better with TRBJ2-5, so the J call may be wrong. CDR1 SGHDT and CDR2 YYEEEE come from the germline V gene. The CDR3 runs 14 residues. The CDR3 loop is CASSVLGEQETQYF. The CDR3 region has the DNA TGTGCCAGCAGCGTGTTGGGGGAACAAGAGACCCAGTACTTC.

This clonotype was counted only a few times. The chain couples TRBV2 to TRBJ2-5; TRBD1 aligns across 7 bases. Germline CDR1 is SNHLY and CDR2 is FYNNEI. The J segment lost 4 bases and the V segment lost 5 bases, leaving 7 bases of the junction unmatched. This CDR3 has 14 residues. CDR3 protein: CASSPLTGSETQYF. DNA of the CDR3: TGTGCCAGCAGTCCTTTGACAGGGTCAGAGACCCAGTACTTC.

The chain couples TRBV25-1 to TRBJ2-7; D is ambiguous. Germline CDR1 and CDR2: MGHDK and SYGVNS. The V and J ends lost 1 base and 3 bases respectively, with 13 bases between them. CDR3 length: 15 residues. CDR3: CASSEFMGSHYEQYF. CDR3 nucleotides: TGTGCCAGCAGTGAATTTATGGGATCCCACTACGAGCAGTACTTC.

This clonotype appeared a few times. This chain joins TRBV28 and TRBJ1-5; the D gene is possibly TRBD1 (5 bases). V was cut by 3 bases and J by 6 bases, with 15 bases left in between. This CDR3 has 15 residues. Germline V gene lookup returns CDR1 MDHEN and CDR2 SYDVKM. The CDR3 bases are TGTGCCAGCAGTTTCGGTCAGGGAACGAGTCAGCCCCAGCATTTT. Translation gives CASSFGQGTSQPQHF.

The chain joins TRBV28 to TRBJ2-7; 7 bases are shared with TRBD2. Germline V gives CDR1 MDHEN, CDR2 SYDVKM. The J segment lost 6 bases and the V segment lost 8 bases, leaving 7 bases of the junction unmatched. This CDR3 region has 12 residues. CDR3 DNA sequence: TGTGCCAGCCGTGGAGGGGAGGGCGAGCAGTACTTC. Its translation is CASRGGEGEQYF.

This clonotype has at least ten counts. The chain couples TRBV9 to TRBJ2-5; D is unclear. The germline CDR1 and CDR2 sequences are SGDLS and YYNGEE. There are 14 residues in the CDR3. V was cut by 0 bases and J by 4 bases, with 10 bases left in between. CDR3 bases: TGTGCCAGCAGCGTAGGAGGATTTGGAGAGACCCAGTACTTC. Its translation is CASSVGGFGETQYF.

This rearrangement joins TRBV20-1 to TRBJ2-6; no reliable D call. V lost 6 bases, J lost 0 bases, and 6 bases lay in between. This CDR3 is 13 amino acids long. Germline CDR1 DFQATT, CDR2 SNEGSKA (reference sequence). CDR3 amino acids: CSALRSGANVLTF. As DNA, the CDR3 is TGCAGTGCCTTGCGCTCTGGGGCCAACGTCCTGACTTTC.

The V call is TRBV20-1, the J call TRBJ2-1; TRBD2 agrees at 11 bases. CDR3 length: 16 amino acids. Germline V gene sequence: CDR1 DFQATT, CDR2 SNEGSKA (reference sequence). The junction had 11 bases not matched to a gene; V was cut back by 3 bases and J by 7 bases. The CDR3 DNA sequence: TGCAGTGCTAGTGCAGTAGCGGGGGGGTTATTTAATGAGCAGTTCTTC. Translation: CSASAVAGGLFNEQFF.

The rearrangement joins TRBV18 to TRBJ1-5; TRBD1 is a possible D gene (5 bases). The CDR3 totals 14 residues. V lost 3 bases and J lost 2, with 8 bases in between. In germline, CDR1 is KGHSH, CDR2 LQKENI. The CDR3 DNA reads as TGTGCCAGCTCACCGCGCAGGGGCAATCAGCCCCAGCATTTT. Translating it yields CASSPRRGNQPQHF.

In this sample, this clonotype turned up a few times. The rearrangement uses TRBV20-1 and TRBJ2-1; TRBD2 agrees at 8 bases. Germline V gives CDR1 DFQATT, CDR2 SNEGSKA (reference sequence). This CDR3 contains 19 residues. Trimming removed 0 bases from V and 1 base from J; junction bases left unmatched: 14. CDR3 sequence: CSARDLRAASGLSYNEQFF. The CDR3 DNA sequence: TGCAGTGCTAGAGATCTTCGCGCGGCTAGCGGGCTTTCCTACAATGAGCAGTTCTTC.

The rearrangement joins TRBV13 to TRBJ2-7; no reliable D call. From germline, CDR1 is PRHDT and CDR2 FYEKMQ (reference sequence). The germline V and J ends were trimmed by 5 bases and 5 bases, with 22 bases remaining between them. The CDR3 is 16 amino acids. Written as DNA, the CDR3 is TGTGCCAGCAGCCTCTCAAATCTACAGCGCCGGAACGAGCAGTACTTC. Translated: CASSLSNLQRRNEQYF.

This clonotype was picked up a small number of times. The chain has TRBV30 and TRBJ2-7, with D unresolved. Between the trimmed V and J ends, which lost 3 bases and 1 base, there was a span of 7 bases. Per germline, CDR1 GTSNPN and CDR2 SVGIG (reference sequence). The CDR3 sequence is 12 residues long. CDR3 loop: CAWRGESYEQYF. DNA for the CDR3: TGTGCCTGGAGAGGCGAGTCCTACGAGCAGTACTTC.

This chain links TRBV5-6 with TRBJ2-5; perhaps TRBD1 as D (5 bases). The CDR3 sequence is 13 residues long. The V end was cut by 5 bases, the J end by 4 bases, with 12 bases between. Germline V CDR1 and CDR2: SGHDT, YYEEEE. The CDR3 DNA reads TGTGCCAGCAGTAAAGGGGCCGGAGAGACCCAGTACTTC. It codes for CASSKGAGETQYF.

The V and J genes are TRBV29-1 and TRBJ1-1; D gene uncertain. Germline CDR1 is SQVTM and CDR2 is ANQGSEA. CDR3 length: 10 amino acids. Between the trimmed V and J ends, which lost 4 bases and 7 bases, there was a span of 7 bases. CDR3 amino acids: CSVGWDEAFF. The DNA of the CDR3 is TGCAGCGTTGGGTGGGATGAAGCTTTCTTT.

With respect to this clonotype: One base away lies a much larger clone, so this may be a sequencing read error. This rearrangement joins TRBV27 to TRBJ1-4; TRBD1 aligns across 9 bases. This CDR3 is built from 15 residues. The germline gives CDR1 MNHEY, CDR2 SMNVEV (reference sequence). V was pared by 3 bases and J by 8 bases, with 7 bases of the junction left unmatched. The CDR3 spells CASSLDRGEGEKLFF. CDR3 in DNA: TGTGCCAGCAGTTTGGACAGGGGAGAAGGCGAAAAACTGTTTTTT.

This clonotype turned up a few times. The gene calls are TRBV27 and TRBJ2-7; D gene ambiguous. The CDR3 runs 13 residues. The ends were cut back, 5 bases at V and 6 bases at J, with 14 bases in the middle. Germline V CDR1 and CDR2: MNHEY, SMNVEV (reference sequence). CDR3 nucleotide sequence: TGTGCCAGCAGTACGCCTCGTGGAGCCGAGCAGTACTTC. Translation gives CASSTPRGAEQYF.

The chain uses TRBV6-5 and TRBJ1-2; TRBD1 agrees at 8 bases. Germline V gene data show CDR1 as MNHEY and CDR2 as SVGAGI. The V and J ends lost 2 bases and 4 bases, in that order; junction bases with no gene match: 6. The CDR3 is 15 amino acids. CDR3 bases: TGTGCCAGCAGTTACCTAAAGGACAGGGCCTATGGCTACACCTTC. It is translated as CASSYLKDRAYGYTF.

The chain combines TRBV6-6 with TRBJ2-3, with 10 bases identical to TRBD2. After removal of 6 bases from V and 9 bases from J, the junction contained 12 bases not matched to a gene. The CDR3 sequence is 15 residues long. The germline V gene has CDR1 MNHNY and CDR2 SVGAGI (reference sequence). CDR3 protein: CASSPPASGGGTQYF. CDR3 sequence (DNA): TGTGCCAGCAGCCCCCCGGCCAGCGGGGGGGGGACGCAGTATTTT.

The J gene is TRBJ2-1, the V gene TRBV10-3, with a weak D call TRBD2 (6 bases). The germline V gene has CDR1 ENHRY and CDR2 SYGVKD. CDR3 length equals 15 residues. The germline V and J ends were trimmed by 6 bases and 6 bases, with 18 bases remaining between them. The CDR3 nucleotides are TGTGCCATCAGGTCGGGAGCGCGGGAAAGCAATGAGCAGTTCTTC. It specifies CAIRSGARESNEQFF.

This clonotype has more than one count but fewer than ten. The chain links TRBV28 to TRBJ2-7; maybe TRBD1 (6 bases). The CDR3 extends over 12 amino acids. CDR1 and CDR2 (germline): MDHEN, SYDVKM. Between the trimmed V and J ends, which lost 8 bases and 12 bases, there was a span of 20 bases. The CDR3 loop reads CASCSRAGAVYF. The CDR3 nucleotides are TGTGCCAGCTGTTCCAGGGCAGGGGCCGTGTACTTC.

V gene TRBV7-2 combines with J gene TRBJ1-2, with 7 positions matching TRBD1. The length of the CDR3 is 15 residues. V lost 1 base to trimming and J lost 4 bases; unmatched junction nucleotides: 6. Germline V lookup: CDR1 SGHTA, CDR2 FQGNSA. The CDR3 DNA is TGTGCCAGCAGCTTAGGACAGGGTCCCACCTATGGCTACACCTTC. Residues: CASSLGQGPTYGYTF.

The sample holds many counts of this clonotype. The chain combines TRBV5-1 with TRBJ2-3; TRBD2 matches at 10 bases. The germline V gene encodes CDR1 SGHRS and CDR2 YFSETQ. The V and J ends lost 5 bases and 0 bases, in that order; junction bases with no gene match: 3. The CDR3 has 15 residues. CDR3 sequence reads: CASSLTSGSTDTQYF. The DNA of the CDR3 is TGCGCCAGCAGTTTGACTAGCGGGAGCACAGATACGCAGTATTTT.

The chain carries TRBV7-2 and TRBJ1-1; no clear D. V lost 5 bases and J lost 1, with 17 bases in between. The CDR3 contains 16 residues. Germline assignment: CDR1 SGHTA and CDR2 FQGNSA. This chain's CDR3 is CASSHPSRSGNTEAFF. CDR3 nucleotides: TGTGCCAGCAGCCACCCCTCTCGGTCGGGGAACACTGAAGCTTTCTTT.

The CDR3 DNA follows: TGTGCCAGCAGTCAGCCGCCTAATTCCCAGTACTTC. Its translation: CASSQPPNSQYF. The chain combines TRBV12-3 or TRBV12-4 with TRBJ2-7; D is undetermined. Trimming left V 5 bases short and J 10 bases short, with 15 bases between. This CDR3 is 12 amino acids long.

This clonotype has only a few counts. This chain links TRBV20-1 with TRBJ2-4; TRBD2 agrees at 13 bases. V was pared by 6 bases and J by 6 bases, with 14 bases of the junction left unmatched. The CDR3 consists of 17 residues. CDR1 is DFQATT, CDR2 SNEGSKA, per germline (reference sequence). The CDR3 sequence is CSANPFGLAGEGNIQYF. DNA of the CDR3: TGCAGTGCCAACCCCTTTGGACTAGCGGGAGAGGGAAACATTCAGTACTTC.